What follows are 9 T cell receptor beta chains derived from one specimen sequenced in a study of T cells in Graves' hyperthyroidism and ophthalmopathy. Amplified TCR beta CDR3 regions derived from RNA transcripts. The HTBI set primed first-round TCR CDR3 RT-PCR. Each CDR3 protein gets one entry after TCRdb re-called the multiplex PCR reads with MiXCR. The repertoire holds roughly 750,000 distinct CDR3 sequences, with about 16% as singletons. Sequencing input: blood. The receptors come from a man aged 18 to 30 with Graves' hyperthyroidism.

V is TRBV29-1 and J is TRBJ2-6; 7 bases are a match to TRBD2. CDR3 length: 17 amino acids. Trimming cost V 1 base and J 0 bases; bases outside gene matches: 6. Germline V lookup: CDR1 SQVTM, CDR2 ANQGSEA. The CDR3 is CSVEVPAGSSGANVLTF. The CDR3 coding sequence is TGCAGCGTTGAAGTGCCAGCGGGGAGCTCTGGGGCCAACGTCCTGACTTTC.

The CDR3: CSALAGSGGEQFF. CDR3 bases: TGCAGTGCTCTAGCGGGATCCGGGGGTGAGCAGTTCTTC. This rearrangement joins TRBV20-1 to TRBJ2-1; 9 bases agree with TRBD2. Trimming removed 5 bases from V and 9 bases from J; junction bases left unmatched: 8. The germline CDR1 and CDR2 sequences are DFQATT and SNEGSKA (reference sequence). This CDR3 comprises 13 residues.

The chain has TRBV6-1 and TRBJ2-3; the D gene is possibly TRBD1 (6 bases). CDR1 is MNHNS and CDR2 is SASEGT in the germline V gene. Trimming shortened V by 5 bases and J by 3 bases, and 24 bases separated the two germline ends. This CDR3 is 18 amino acids long. The CDR3 reads CASSSGLGARYFTDTQYF. The CDR3 nucleotides are TGTGCCAGCAGTTCCGGACTGGGGGCGCGATACTTTACAGATACGCAGTATTTT.

There are many counts of this clonotype. The rearrangement uses TRBV2 and TRBJ1-5, with unresolved D. The CDR3 covers 12 residues. Trimming took 3 bases from V and 6 from J, leaving 6 bases between them. Per germline, CDR1 SNHLY and CDR2 FYNNEI. The CDR3 DNA is TGTGCCAGCAGTGAGGTGATTCAGCCCCAGCATTTT. This gives the protein CASSEVIQPQHF.

This clonotype was observed many times. J is TRBJ1-1 and V is TRBV27, with D hard to call. CDR1 is MNHEY and CDR2 is SMNVEV in the germline V gene (reference sequence). The CDR3 has 11 amino acids. V lost 3 bases to trimming and J lost 7 bases, with 6 bases between them. CDR3 loop: CASSFGYEAFF. Here the CDR3 DNA reads TGTGCCAGCAGTTTCGGGTATGAAGCTTTCTTT.

This clonotype was observed a few times. The chain joins TRBV12-3 or TRBV12-4 to TRBJ1-1; TRBD1 is a possible D gene (5 bases). The CDR3 contains 15 residues. V lost 3 bases and J lost 3, with 14 bases in between. The CDR3 DNA is TGTGCCAGCAGTTTTTCGGCCGGGGGGGACACTGAAGCTTTCTTT. Translating it yields CASSFSAGGDTEAFF.

This clonotype was picked up many times. This chain joins TRBV20-1 and TRBJ1-1, with 8 bases identical to TRBD1. Germline CDR1 is DFQATT and CDR2 is SNEGSKA (reference sequence). The CDR3 runs 17 residues. With 2 bases clipped from V and 0 bases from J, the junction kept 11 bases outside the gene matches. CDR3 coding DNA: TGCAGTGCTAGATCTCGGACAGGGATGGCTATGAACACTGAAGCTTTCTTT. Amino acids: CSARSRTGMAMNTEAFF.

This clonotype has more than one count but fewer than ten. The gene calls are TRBV11-2 and TRBJ2-7; possible D gene TRBD2, 5 bases. The CDR3 has 17 amino acids. V was shortened by 4 bases and J by 0 bases, with 19 bases between the two germline ends. Germline CDR1 is SGHAT and CDR2 is FQNNGV. The chain's CDR3 is CASSSMLGAESSYEQYF. The CDR3 nucleotides read TGTGCCAGCAGCTCCATGCTGGGAGCCGAGAGCTCCTACGAGCAGTACTTC.

There are many counts of this clonotype. This chain joins TRBV6-5 and TRBJ2-7, with 12 bases lining up with TRBD1. Germline V gene sequence: CDR1 MNHEY, CDR2 SVGAGI. J gave up 4 bases and V 4 bases, and 5 bases lay outside the gene matches. This CDR3 region has 15 residues. CDR3 coding DNA: TGTGCCAGCAGTTCCTCGGGACAGGGGGCATACGAGCAGTACTTC. Protein: CASSSSGQGAYEQYF.